This T cell receptor beta chain appears in the sequencing data of a study of shared T cell receptors in the human thymus. This clone was observed a few times. Profiled with immunoSEQ multiplex PCR; TCRdb holds only in-frame clones, not every one. The sample holds about 540,000 clones, around 78% seen once. Trimming at V came to 2 bases and at J to 4 bases, leaving 2 bases not matched to a gene. This CDR3 is built from 15 residues. Germline V lookup: CDR1 SGHDT, CDR2 YYEEEE. The same sample was also studied in work on human thymus T cells. That source adds: The donor group consisted of healthy Finnish infants who were having corrective surgery for congenital heart defects. The thymus was resected at corrective cardiac surgery.

Material for sequencing was thymocytes. The origin of this receptor is a boy under three years old with a congenital heart defect. The V gene is TRBV5-6, the J gene TRBJ2-3; 12 positions match TRBD2. The CDR3 here is CASSFSSGRADTQYF. In DNA form, the CDR3 reads TGTGCCAGCAGCTTTTCTAGCGGGAGGGCAGATACGCAGTATTTT. Variable domain in full (rest from reference TRBV5-6 and TRBJ2-3): DAGVTQSPTHLIKTRGQQVTLRCSPKSGHDTVSWYQQALGQGPQFIFQYYEEEERQRGNFPDRFSGHQFPNYSSELNVNALLLGDSALYLCASSFSSGRADTQYFGPGTRLTVL.